Each of the 10 T cell receptor beta chains below was sequenced from the same sample in a study of blood T cell repertoires in COVID-19. The data were produced by immunoSEQ multiplex PCR, yet TCRdb's version contains in-frame clones alone and is incomplete. This repertoire shows around 270,000 clones, roughly 89% found once; its top ten account for under 0.95%. The source material was peripheral blood. The receptors were sampled from a young man with acute or convalescent COVID-19.

About this clone itself: Compared with germline, one end of the junction differs, possibly owing to a read error. The DNA for the CDR3 is TGTGCTAGCAGCCGCAGCTTAGCGGGGAGCACAGATACGCAGTATTTT. It codes for CASSRSLAGSTDTQYF. This chain connects TRBV7-7 to TRBJ2-3, with 8 bases identical to TRBD2. There are 16 residues in the CDR3. CDR1 is SSHAT, CDR2 FNYEAQ, per germline (reference sequence).

The chain uses TRBV6-5 and TRBJ2-7; TRBD2 might be the D (5 bases). V lost 6 bases, J lost 6 bases, and 15 bases lay in between. Germline values: CDR1 MNHEY, CDR2 SVGAGI. The CDR3 length is 13 residues. The CDR3 DNA sequence: TGTGCCAGCAGCCGTCGAGGGATAGTCGAGCAGTACTTC. Translating gives CASSRRGIVEQYF.

The chain couples TRBV27 to TRBJ2-2, with 11 positions matching TRBD1. Trimming took 4 bases from V and 2 from J; bases not matched to a gene: 0. Germline assignment: CDR1 MNHEY and CDR2 SMNVEV (reference sequence). CDR3 length: 15 amino acids. The CDR3 reads CASSWTGGNTGELFF. In DNA form, the CDR3 reads TGTGCCAGCAGTTGGACAGGGGGCAACACCGGGGAGCTGTTTTTT.

The chain has TRBV5-1 and TRBJ2-7; maybe TRBD1 (5 bases). CDR3 length: 15 residues. Germline CDR1 reads SGHRS; CDR2 reads YFSETQ. The V and J ends lost 0 bases and 2 bases respectively, with 12 bases between them. The CDR3 DNA sequence: TGCGCCAGCAGCTTGGAACCCAGGGCGGCCTACGAGCAGTACTTC. It is translated as CASSLEPRAAYEQYF. Complete variable domain (other parts from reference TRBV5-1 and TRBJ2-7): KAGVTQTPRYLIKTRGQQVTLSCSPISGHRSVSWYQQTPGQGLQFLFEYFSETQRNKGNFPGRFSGRQFSNSRSEMNVSTLELGDSALYLCASSLEPRAAYEQYFGPGTRLTVT.

The chain couples TRBV7-2 to TRBJ2-1; D perhaps matches TRBD2 (6 bases). The V and J ends lost 5 bases and 0 bases respectively, with 11 bases between them. The germline V gene has CDR1 SGHTA and CDR2 FQGNSA. The CDR3 is 15 amino acids. CDR3 in DNA: TGTGCCAGCAGCCCAGGAGGGAGCTCCTACAATGAGCAGTTCTTC. This encodes CASSPGGSSYNEQFF.

As for this clone: The sample has other DNA sequences that encode this CDR3 too. The gene calls are TRBV9 and TRBJ2-3; 8 nucleotides line up with TRBD1. J lost 3 bases, V lost 3 bases, and 6 bases had no gene match. The CDR3 is made up of 15 amino acids. CDR1 and CDR2 from the germline V gene are SGDLS and YYNGEE. CDR3 nucleotide sequence: TGTGCCAGCAGCGCTTCAGGGGGCGGGACAGATACGCAGTATTTT. It translates to CASSASGGGTDTQYF.

The chain has TRBV4-1 and TRBJ1-1; a possible D gene is TRBD1 (5 bases). Trimming took off 4 bases at V and 5 bases at J, with 17 bases between the two ends. The V gene's germline CDR1 is MGHRA and CDR2 YSYEKL. The CDR3 length is 15 residues. In DNA, the CDR3 is TGCGCCAGCAGCCTAGCCCCGGGGGTAGGGACTGAAGCTTTCTTT. Protein product: CASSLAPGVGTEAFF.

The chain combines TRBV30 with TRBJ1-5; 8 bases align to TRBD1. The V segment lost 4 bases and the J segment 4 bases; nucleotides outside the gene matches: 6. The CDR3 spans 14 residues. Germline CDR1 reads GTSNPN; CDR2 reads SVGIG (reference sequence). The CDR3 reads CAWTYRGNNQPQHF. CDR3 sequence (DNA): TGTGCCTGGACGTACAGGGGGAATAATCAGCCCCAGCATTTT. Together with reference TRBV30 and TRBJ1-5, the CDR3 gives the full variable domain: SQTIHQWPATLVQPVGSPLSLECTVEGTSNPNLYWYRQAAGRGLQLLFYSVGIGQISSEVPQNLSASRPQDRQFILSSKKLLLSDSGFYLCAWTYRGNNQPQHFGDGTRLSIL.

The V call is TRBV27, the J call TRBJ1-1; no definite D call. CDR1 is MNHEY, CDR2 SMNVEV, per germline (reference sequence). This CDR3 comprises 12 residues. V was pared by 5 bases and J by 2 bases, with 6 bases between. DNA for the CDR3: TGTGCCAGCAGTGAGTCCAACACTGAAGCTTTCTTT. The encoded protein is CASSESNTEAFF.

The chain joins TRBV2 to TRBJ1-1, with TRBD1 matching over 8 bases. The germline gives CDR1 SNHLY, CDR2 FYNNEI. With V trimmed by 7 bases and J by 7 bases, 5 bases remained unmatched. The CDR3 has 12 amino acids. In DNA, the CDR3 is TGTGCCAGCAACAGGGGGTTTGGTGAAGCTTTCTTT. The encoded protein is CASNRGFGEAFF.